This T cell receptor beta chain was identified in a study of cytomegalovirus exposure and HLA in healthy donors. The germline V gene encodes CDR1 SEHNR and CDR2 FQNEAQ (reference sequence). This CDR3 region has 14 residues. Notes on the study in general: For most TCR beta V segments, an earlier analysis put the productive rate at about 87% or about 30% of the time. In a later analysis, DRB1 alleles had the most associated TCRs; HLA-C alleles the fewest.

This clone was recorded once. No antigen is known for it. At one end the junction does not follow the germline gene, possibly because of a read error. Primers for the PCR totalled 60 Vbeta and 13 Jbeta. The table came from immunoSEQ multiplex PCR; TCRdb's copy has only in-frame clones and leaves some out. The table shows 100,000 to 150,000 clones, with less than 85% occurring only once. The chain is built from TRBV7-9 and TRBJ2-7; 7 nucleotides match TRBD1. The sample comprised PBMCs. This TCR derives from a female donor in good health and CMV-seronegative. The CDR3 is CSSSLGGRRYEQYF. CDR3 coding DNA: TGTTCCAGCAGCTTAGGGGGCCGAAGGTACGAGCAGTACTTC.